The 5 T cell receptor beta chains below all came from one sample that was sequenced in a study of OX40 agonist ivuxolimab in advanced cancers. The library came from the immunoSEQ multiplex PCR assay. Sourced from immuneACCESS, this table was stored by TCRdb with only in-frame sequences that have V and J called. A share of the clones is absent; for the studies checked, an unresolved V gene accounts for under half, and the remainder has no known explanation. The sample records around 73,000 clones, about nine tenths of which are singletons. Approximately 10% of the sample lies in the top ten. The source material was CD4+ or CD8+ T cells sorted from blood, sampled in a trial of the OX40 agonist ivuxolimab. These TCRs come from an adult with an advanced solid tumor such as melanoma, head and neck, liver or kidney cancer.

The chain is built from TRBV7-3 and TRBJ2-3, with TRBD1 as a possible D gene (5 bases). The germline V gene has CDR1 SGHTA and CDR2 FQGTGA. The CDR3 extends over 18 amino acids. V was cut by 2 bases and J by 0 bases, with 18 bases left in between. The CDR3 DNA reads TGTGCCAGCAGCTTAGGCGCGGAAGGGGCTCCTAGCACAGATACGCAGTATTTT. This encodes CASSLGAEGAPSTDTQYF.

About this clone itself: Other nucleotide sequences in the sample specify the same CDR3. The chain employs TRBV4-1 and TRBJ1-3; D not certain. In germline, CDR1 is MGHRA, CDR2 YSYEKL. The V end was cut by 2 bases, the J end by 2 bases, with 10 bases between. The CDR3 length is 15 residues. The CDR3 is CASSQPRDAGNTIYF. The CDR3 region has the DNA TGCGCCAGCAGCCAACCGAGGGATGCTGGAAACACCATATATTTT.

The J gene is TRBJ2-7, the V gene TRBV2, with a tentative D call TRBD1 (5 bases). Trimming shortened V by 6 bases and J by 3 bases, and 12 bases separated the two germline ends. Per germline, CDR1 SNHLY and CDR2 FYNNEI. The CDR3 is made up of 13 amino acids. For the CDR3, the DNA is TGTGCCAGCAGCATGGGGCGGAGCTACGAGCAGTACTTC. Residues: CASSMGRSYEQYF.

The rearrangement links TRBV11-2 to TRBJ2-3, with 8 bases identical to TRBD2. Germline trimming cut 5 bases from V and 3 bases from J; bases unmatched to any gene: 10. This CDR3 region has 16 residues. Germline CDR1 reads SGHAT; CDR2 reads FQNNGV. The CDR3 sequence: CASSPTARGATDTQYF. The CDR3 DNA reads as TGTGCCAGCAGCCCTACAGCGCGGGGGGCAACAGATACGCAGTATTTT. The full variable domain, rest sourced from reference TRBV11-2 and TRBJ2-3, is EAGVAQSPRYKIIEKRQSVAFWCNPISGHATLYWYQQILGQGPKLLIQFQNNGVVDDSQLPKDRFSAERLKGVDSTLKIQPAKLEDSAVYLCASSPTARGATDTQYFGPGTRLTVL.

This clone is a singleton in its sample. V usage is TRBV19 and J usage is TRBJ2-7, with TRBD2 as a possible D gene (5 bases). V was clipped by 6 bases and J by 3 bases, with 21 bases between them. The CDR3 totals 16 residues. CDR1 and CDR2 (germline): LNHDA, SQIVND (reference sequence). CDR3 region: CASSYTLRATFYEQYF. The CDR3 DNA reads TGTGCCAGTAGCTATACCCTGCGGGCGACCTTCTACGAGCAGTACTTC.